Below, one T cell receptor beta chain is given with its context. This entry is derived from a study of PD-L1 blockade in urothelial cancer. Looking at the study overall: Chemotherapy regimens numbering 0 to 3 had been given to patients. When blood samples were assessed, the median T cell count was some 140,000.

Each PCR received spiked synthetic TCR analog templates. Produced via immunoSEQ multiplex PCR; TCRdb's table is partial and in-frame only. This table has approximately 70,000 clones, 85% to 90% appearing once. Germline assignment: CDR1 SGDLS and CDR2 YYNGEE. The trim removed 3 bases at V and 5 bases at J, leaving 18 bases unmatched. CDR3 length: 18 residues. Peripheral blood mononuclear cells were collected from every patient before and during treatment, yielding between 1 and 8 samples per patient. The sequence came from a man in his fifties or sixties with urothelial cancer. V is TRBV9 and J is TRBJ2-5, with 8 bases fitting TRBD1. Specimen: PBMCs, collected around atezolizumab (anti-PD-L1) treatment. CDR3 amino acids: CASSEGPLGTGGRETQYF. In nucleotides, the CDR3 is TGTGCCAGCAGCGAGGGACCCCTGGGGACAGGAGGGCGGGAGACCCAGTACTTC.